Following are 20 T cell receptor beta chains from one sample sequenced in a study of blood T cell repertoires in COVID-19 (dated by TCRdb to the early 2020s). The library was made by the immunoSEQ multiplex PCR assay. In its TCRdb copy, this immuneACCESS table keeps in-frame sequences only and misses some clones. Where compared with another copy, unresolved V genes explain less than half of these, and the others have no known cause. The sample table lists hundreds of thousands of clones, 90% of them with a count of one. The ten largest clones represent around 2.5% of the sample. Sequencing was done on a sample of PBMCs or T cells enriched from blood (not recorded which). The receptors shown here come from a man aged 60 to 75 who had recovered from COVID-19.

This clone occurred once. V usage is TRBV7-9 and J usage is TRBJ2-3; 8 bases are shared with TRBD1. Germline V gene sequence: CDR1 SEHNR, CDR2 FQNEAQ (reference sequence). The ends lost 7 bases at V and 2 bases at J; junction bases unmatched: 11. The CDR3 has 16 amino acids. In DNA, the CDR3 is TGTGCCAGCAATCACGAAGGGACAGGACCCACAGATACGCAGTATTTT. Encoded protein: CASNHEGTGPTDTQYF.

The rearrangement links TRBV24-1 to TRBJ1-2, with a possible D match to TRBD1 (6 bases). Germline CDR1 is KGHDR and CDR2 is SFDVKD. This CDR3 comprises 12 residues. The V and J ends lost 9 bases and 8 bases respectively, with 15 bases between them. The CDR3 spells CATSLGGVGYTF. CDR3 DNA sequence: TGTGCCACCTCCCTAGGGGGGGTCGGCTACACCTTC.

This clone was observed a single time. The V call is TRBV12-5, the J call TRBJ2-1; TRBD2 aligns across 9 bases. V shed 6 bases and J 8 bases; nucleotides not matched to a gene: 8. The CDR3 has 14 amino acids. CDR1 and CDR2 (germline): LGHNT, FRNRAP. The CDR3 region is CASGPAGGLYEQFF. The CDR3 DNA sequence: TGTGCTAGTGGGCCCGCGGGGGGGCTGTATGAGCAGTTCTTC.

The chain couples TRBV4-1 to TRBJ1-1; D uncertain. Trimming took off 4 bases at V and 8 bases at J, with 11 bases between the two ends. Per germline, CDR1 MGHRA and CDR2 YSYEKL. The CDR3 length is 12 residues. CDR3 amino acids: CASSPSGQEAFF. CDR3 sequence (DNA): TGCGCCAGCAGCCCCTCAGGCCAGGAAGCTTTCTTT.

This chain connects TRBV19 to TRBJ1-5; tentative D call: TRBD1 (5 bases). This CDR3 spans 15 amino acids. Germline assignment: CDR1 LNHDA and CDR2 SQIVND (reference sequence). V was pared by 6 bases and J by 7 bases, with 19 bases between. The CDR3: CASSKTGQGVQPQHF. In nucleotides, the CDR3 is TGTGCCAGTAGCAAAACAGGCCAAGGGGTCCAGCCCCAGCATTTT.

The V and J genes are TRBV6-1 and TRBJ1-5; TRBD1 matches at 8 bases. Germline loops: CDR1 MNHNS, CDR2 SASEGT. J was trimmed by 7 bases and V by 0 bases; bases with no gene match: 8. The CDR3 has 16 amino acids. CDR3 DNA sequence: TGTGCCAGCAGTGAAGCATCCCGACAGGGGTGGCAGCCCCAGCATTTT. This encodes CASSEASRQGWQPQHF.

The chain couples TRBV6-6 to TRBJ1-6; no clear D. CDR1 is MNHNY, CDR2 SVGAGI, per germline (reference sequence). This CDR3 has 14 amino acids. Trimming shortened V by 6 bases and J by 5 bases, and 11 bases separated the two germline ends. CDR3 nucleotides: TGTGCCAGCAGCATTCTCCCGGATAATTCACCCCTCCACTTT. Its protein is CASSILPDNSPLHF.

V usage is TRBV10-3 and J usage is TRBJ1-5; 12 bases are a match to TRBD1. The V gene's germline CDR1 is ENHRY and CDR2 SYGVKD. V was pared by 5 bases and J by 5 bases, with 10 bases of the junction left unmatched. The CDR3 has 17 residues. The CDR3 DNA reads TGTGCCATCAGTAAAGACGGGACAGGGGGCGCGGATCAGCCCCAGCATTTT. It yields the protein CAISKDGTGGADQPQHF.

The chain links TRBV11-2 to TRBJ2-1, with 10 bases identical to TRBD1. This CDR3 is built from 20 residues. From germline, CDR1 is SGHAT and CDR2 FQNNGV. V lost 0 bases, J lost 0 bases, and 11 bases stayed unmatched. The CDR3 here is CASSLETGGEGISSYNEQFF. The CDR3 DNA follows: TGTGCCAGCAGCTTAGAGACAGGGGGCGAGGGAATAAGCTCCTACAATGAGCAGTTCTTC.

The V gene is TRBV3-1 (or the pseudogene TRBV3-2), the J gene TRBJ1-2; D is possibly TRBD1 (6 bases). This CDR3 region has 14 residues. Trimming left V 0 bases short and J 4 bases short, with 9 bases between. Germline values: CDR1 LGHDT, CDR2 YNNKEL (reference sequence). The CDR3 spells CASSQEVDSYGYTF. CDR3 in DNA: TGTGCCAGCAGCCAAGAGGTGGACAGCTATGGCTACACCTTC.

This clone was seen a few times. The chain links TRBV19 to TRBJ2-3; D may be TRBD2 (6 bases). V gave up 1 base and J gave up 5 bases, with 16 bases separating them. In germline, CDR1 is LNHDA, CDR2 SQIVND (reference sequence). This CDR3 is 16 amino acids long. This chain's CDR3 is CASSIGSGGTGDTQYF. The CDR3 DNA follows: TGTGCCAGTAGTATAGGTAGCGGAGGGACGGGAGATACGCAGTATTTT. Variable domain in full (rest from reference TRBV19 and TRBJ2-3): DGGITQSPKYLFRKEGQNVTLSCEQNLNHDAMYWYRQDPGQGLRLIYYSQIVNDFQKGDIAEGYSVSREKKESFPLTVTSAQKNPTAFYLCASSIGSGGTGDTQYFGPGTRLTVL.

The V call is TRBV6-1, the J call TRBJ2-7, with D maybe TRBD1 (5 bases). Per germline, CDR1 MNHNS and CDR2 SASEGT. This CDR3 comprises 18 residues. The V and J ends lost 0 bases and 0 bases respectively, with 18 bases between them. CDR3 bases: TGTGCCAGCAGTGAAGCGGACCTTATCAGACAGATCTCCTACGAGCAGTACTTC. It translates to CASSEADLIRQISYEQYF.

V and J are TRBV7-9 and TRBJ2-2, with TRBD1 matching 10 bases. After removal of 5 bases from V and 7 bases from J, the junction contained 10 bases not matched to a gene. This CDR3 has 16 amino acids. CDR1 SEHNR and CDR2 FQNEAQ come from the germline V gene (reference sequence). CDR3: CASSPGTGAFGGELFF. DNA for the CDR3: TGTGCCAGCAGCCCCGGGACAGGGGCCTTCGGCGGGGAGCTGTTTTTT. Combining the CDR3 with reference TRBV7-9 and TRBJ2-2 gives the whole variable domain DTGVSQNPRHKITKRGQNVTFRCDPISEHNRLYWYRQTLGQGPEFLTYFQNEAQLEKSRLLSDRFSAERPKGSFSTLEIQRTEQGDSAMYLCASSPGTGAFGGELFFGEGSRLTVL.

This sequence joins TRBV18 and TRBJ1-1; D gene uncertain. V lost 2 bases and J 1 base, leaving 8 bases between the germline ends. This CDR3 region has 14 residues. Germline CDR1 reads KGHSH; CDR2 reads LQKENI. For the CDR3, the DNA is TGTGCCAGCTCACCAGAGACAACGAACACTGAAGCTTTCTTT. This gives the protein CASSPETTNTEAFF.

The chain carries TRBV30 and TRBJ2-7; TRBD2 aligns across 10 bases. The germline V gene encodes CDR1 GTSNPN and CDR2 SVGIG (reference sequence). After removal of 0 bases from V and 0 bases from J, the junction contained 5 bases not matched to a gene. The CDR3 totals 16 residues. CDR3: CAWSVGLAVSSYEQYF. CDR3 DNA sequence: TGTGCCTGGAGTGTAGGACTAGCGGTTAGCTCCTACGAGCAGTACTTC.

The rearrangement joins TRBV4-3 to TRBJ2-3, with 11 bases fitting TRBD1. The V segment lost 1 base and the J segment 4 bases; nucleotides outside the gene matches: 4. This CDR3 has 16 residues. Germline V lookup: CDR1 LGHNA, CDR2 YSLEER. The CDR3 coding sequence is TGCGCCAGCAGCCAAGTTGGACAGGGGGCTCCAGATACGCAGTATTTT. This encodes CASSQVGQGAPDTQYF.

CDR3 sequence (DNA): TGTGCCAGCAGCTTAGCCCCCAGGTACCCCACCGGGGAGCTGTTTTTT. Translating it yields CASSLAPRYPTGELFF. The V call is TRBV7-9, the J call TRBJ2-2; D ambiguous. Germline lookup yields CDR1 SEHNR and CDR2 FQNEAQ (reference sequence). V dropped 0 bases and J dropped 4 bases, with 12 bases sitting between them. CDR3 length equals 16 residues.

This clone was detected only a few times. The chain links TRBV5-1 to TRBJ2-3; 9 bases map to TRBD2. The CDR3 is made up of 16 amino acids. CDR1 is SGHRS and CDR2 is YFSETQ in the germline V gene. After removal of 2 bases from V and 1 base from J, the junction contained 5 bases not matched to a gene. The CDR3 loop reads CASSFGRTSGTDTQYF. DNA of the CDR3: TGCGCCAGCAGCTTCGGCAGGACTAGCGGCACAGATACGCAGTATTTT.

J is TRBJ1-1 and V is TRBV6-5; 10 nucleotides line up with TRBD1. CDR3 length: 14 amino acids. V lost 6 bases to trimming and J lost 5 bases; unmatched junction nucleotides: 6. Germline CDR1 and CDR2: MNHEY and SVGAGI. CDR3 DNA: TGTGCCAGCAGAACCGGGACAGGGGAGACTGAAGCTTTCTTT. It translates to CASRTGTGETEAFF.

The chain joins TRBV30 to TRBJ1-2; a weak D match, TRBD1 (6 bases). Germline V CDR1 and CDR2: GTSNPN, SVGIG (reference sequence). V shed 2 bases and J shed 7 bases, with 14 bases lying between them. This CDR3 spans 13 amino acids. The CDR3 here is CAWSRAGAFGYTF. CDR3 nucleotide sequence: TGTGCCTGGAGTAGGGCAGGGGCCTTTGGCTACACCTTC. Supplemented by reference TRBV30 and TRBJ1-2, the full variable domain reads SQTIHQWPATLVQPVGSPLSLECTVEGTSNPNLYWYRQAAGRGLQLLFYSVGIGQISSEVPQNLSASRPQDRQFILSSKKLLLSDSGFYLCAWSRAGAFGYTFGSGTRLTVV.